This T cell receptor beta chain was found in a study of CD8+ T cells in alopecia areata. The CDR3 loop spans 14 amino acids. Germline CDR1 is SGHTA and CDR2 is FQGNSA. Trimming cost V 0 bases and J 6 bases, with 9 bases left between them. RNA extraction and reverse transcription yielded cDNA as sequencing template. TCRdb keeps only in-frame clones here, not all; method: immunoSEQ multiplex PCR. The sample records roughly 150,000 clones, around 57% being singletons. Sequencing was performed on CD4+ T cells sorted from blood. The sequence was collected from a human donor in good health. V gene TRBV7-2 combines with J gene TRBJ2-1; D is uncertain. The CDR3 sequence: CASSLALGSNEQFF. The CDR3 DNA reads as TGTGCCAGCAGCTTAGCGCTTGGAAGCAATGAGCAGTTCTTC. Combining the CDR3 with reference TRBV7-2 and TRBJ2-1 gives the whole variable domain GAGVSQSPSNKVTEKGKDVELRCDPISGHTALYWYRQSLGQGLEFLIYFQGNSAPDKSGLPSDRFSAERTGGSVSTLTIQRTQQEDSAVYLCASSLALGSNEQFFGPGTRLTVL.